These 18 T cell receptor beta chains share one sample of origin, sequenced in a study of kidney transplant recipient with SARS-CoV-2 infection (dated by TCRdb to the early 2020s). The sequencing machine was an Illumina MiSeq. TCRdb trimmed the raw reads at Q25, called clones with MiXCR and kept productive beta chains. Rows are combined by CDR3 protein, so each entry shows the most common genes and DNA. The sample table shows under 300,000 distinct CDR3 sequences, and around 26% are seen once. The ten largest clones capture roughly 7% of the sample. The sample's time point label is to be understood as: pre-pandemic baseline sample and day 111 after first positive SARS-CoV-2 test. This specimen consisted of a blood sample, obtained at baseline and on roughly day 110 from a kidney transplant recipient. The receptors derive from a young adult male patient who had COVID-19 and was a kidney transplant recipient. The graft donor may be the source of some T cells after a transplant.

This clonotype appeared many times. CDR3 DNA: TGTGCCACCAGCTTGGAACGAAGGTGTGGAAAGACCTATGGCTACACCTTC. Amino acid sequence: CATSLERRCGKTYGYTF. The gene calls are TRBV15 and TRBJ1-2; D gene uncertain. The CDR3 covers 17 residues. Germline assignment: CDR1 LNHNV and CDR2 YYDKDF (reference sequence). Trimming shortened V by 5 bases and J by 4 bases, and 23 bases separated the two germline ends.

On this clonotype itself: A read error may explain this, as a much larger clone is one base away. The V and J genes are TRBV6-2 or TRBV6-3 and TRBJ2-1; 13 bases fit TRBD2. This CDR3 region has 15 residues. The germline CDR1 and CDR2 sequences are MNHEY and SVGEGT. CDR3 sequence (DNA): TGTGCCAGCAGCTACCAAGGACTAGCGGGAGAGACCCAGTGCTTC. Amino acids: CASSYQGLAGETQCF.

With regard to this clonotype: This may be a read error, as it is one base from a much larger clone. The J gene is TRBJ2-3, the V gene TRBV5-6; the D gene is possibly TRBD1 (6 bases). Judging by the DNA end, TRBJ2-7 fits better; the J call may be wrong. The CDR3 totals 14 residues. The V gene's germline CDR1 is SGHDT and CDR2 YYEEEE. CDR3 sequence reads: CASSIAGVPCEQYF. CDR3 coding DNA: TGTGCCAGCAGCATCGCAGGGGTACCCTGCGAGCAGTACTTC.

This clonotype was seen only a few times. The J gene is TRBJ2-1, the V gene TRBV6-5; 11 bases are a match to TRBD2. The ends lost 5 bases at V and 6 bases at J; junction bases unmatched: 9. This CDR3 has 16 amino acids. In germline, CDR1 is MNHEY, CDR2 SVGAGI. The CDR3 region has the DNA TGTGCCAGCAGTCCCCTGACTAGCGGGATGGGCAATGAGCAGTTCTTC. It yields the protein CASSPLTSGMGNEQFF.

A note on this clonotype: A clone one base away is much larger, so this may be a read error. The V gene is TRBV2, the J gene TRBJ1-3; no clear D gene. Looked up from germline, CDR1 is SNHLY and CDR2 is FYNNEI. CDR3 length: 15 amino acids. Here the CDR3 reads CASSDSQFIGSTIYF. CDR3 bases: TGTGCCAGCAGTGACTCGCAGTTCATCGGAAGCACCATATATTTT.

Ten or more counts support this clonotype. The rearrangement links TRBV19 to TRBJ1-2, with D possibly TRBD1 on 6 matching bases. Trimming stripped 5 bases from V and 4 bases from J, with 23 bases between. The germline V gene encodes CDR1 LNHDA and CDR2 SQIVND (reference sequence). CDR3 length: 17 amino acids. The CDR3 DNA reads TGTGCCAGTAGTTGTAAAGGGACAAATCGAAAGACCTATGGCTACACCTTC. Encoded protein: CASSCKGTNRKTYGYTF.

Points on this clonotype: A single base separates this from a much larger clone, so it may be a read error. The chain couples TRBV11-2 to TRBJ2-5; 12 nucleotides match TRBD2. This CDR3 has 19 residues. The germline V gene encodes CDR1 SGHAT and CDR2 FQNNGV. CDR3 coding DNA: TGTGCCAACAGCTTAGGACACCTCGGACTAGCGGGACAGGGGGAGACCCAGTACTTC. This sequence encodes CANSLGHLGLAGQGETQYF.

A few counts support this clonotype. The CDR3 is CASSIAGTGKETQYF. In DNA, the CDR3 is TGTGCCAGTAGTATTGCAGGGACAGGGAAAGAGACCCAGTACTTC. The V gene is TRBV19, the J gene TRBJ2-5; 9 bases are a match to TRBD1. This CDR3 is built from 15 residues. The germline V gene has CDR1 LNHDA and CDR2 SQIVND (reference sequence). Germline trimming cut 3 bases from V and 3 bases from J; bases unmatched to any gene: 5.

This clonotype occurred many times. The chain carries TRBV24-1 and TRBJ1-4; the match to TRBD1 covers 7 bases. CDR3 length equals 14 residues. J lost 6 bases, V lost 4 bases, and 4 bases had no gene match. Germline V CDR1 and CDR2: KGHDR, SFDVKD. CDR3: CATSEAGTDEKLFF. DNA of the CDR3: TGTGCCACCAGTGAAGCCGGGACAGATGAAAAACTGTTTTTT.

This clonotype appeared a few times. This sequence joins TRBV28 and TRBJ2-6, with TRBD1 identical over 9 bases. Germline values: CDR1 MDHEN, CDR2 SYDVKM. J was trimmed by 1 base and V by 4 bases; bases with no gene match: 8. This CDR3 is built from 18 residues. The CDR3: CASSSRDRDLSGANVLTF. In DNA, the CDR3 is TGTGCCAGCAGTTCCCGGGACAGGGACCTTTCTGGGGCCAACGTCCTGACTTTC.

This clonotype was counted at least ten times. The chain uses TRBV25-1 and TRBJ1-2; D call uncertain. The CDR3 totals 17 residues. V lost 4 bases, J lost 4 bases, and 22 bases lay in between. The germline V gene has CDR1 MGHDK and CDR2 SYGVNS. Here the CDR3 reads CASSVTEELGKTYGYTF. The CDR3 DNA follows: TGTGCCAGCAGTGTCACGGAAGAACTGGGAAAGACCTATGGCTACACCTTC.

V is TRBV29-1 and J is TRBJ2-1, with 7 bases fitting TRBD2. The V gene's germline CDR1 is SQVTM and CDR2 ANQGSEA. The CDR3 extends over 18 amino acids. The CDR3 is CSSLRTGGSGASYNEQFF. CDR3 nucleotides: TGCAGTTCCCTACGGACTGGCGGGAGTGGGGCGTCTTACAATGAGCAGTTCTTC.

A remark on this clonotype: This may arise from a read error, as a much more abundant clone is one base away. V and J are TRBV24-1 and TRBJ1-2, with no clear D. The germline gives CDR1 KGHDR, CDR2 SFDVKD. The CDR3 consists of 17 residues. The V and J ends lost 6 bases and 4 bases respectively, with 23 bases between them. The CDR3 bases are TGTGCCACCAGTCGACTACGTAGTACCAGAAAGACCTATGGCTACACCTTC. Translation: CATSRLRSTRKTYGYTF.

In this sample, this clonotype turned up a few times. V and J are TRBV5-4 and TRBJ2-5; 11 positions agree with TRBD2. Germline CDR1 is SGHNT and CDR2 is YYREEE (reference sequence). The CDR3 totals 16 residues. Germline trimming cut 0 bases from V and 7 bases from J; bases unmatched to any gene: 8. The CDR3 protein is CASSLVGSGGAGTQYF. In DNA, the CDR3 is TGTGCCAGCAGCTTGGTCGGTAGCGGGGGGGCGGGGACCCAGTACTTC.

To note about this clonotype: A much larger clone differs by one base, so this may be a read error. The chain carries TRBV2 and TRBJ2-7, with 10 positions matching TRBD2. This CDR3 has 13 residues. J lost 3 bases, V lost 11 bases, and 7 bases had no gene match. Germline CDR1 reads SNHLY; CDR2 reads FYNNEI. This CDR3 reads CASLAGALYEQYF. The CDR3 region has the DNA TGTGCCTCCCTAGCGGGGGCCCTCTACGAGCAGTACTTC.

This clonotype was recorded at least ten times. J is TRBJ2-7 and V is TRBV28, with 7 bases that match TRBD1. J lost 1 base, V lost 7 bases, and 7 bases had no gene match. CDR3 length: 14 residues. The germline gives CDR1 MDHEN, CDR2 SYDVKM. CDR3 loop: CASNSDRRSYEQYF. CDR3 nucleotides: TGTGCCAGCAACTCGGACAGGAGGTCCTACGAGCAGTACTTC.

Note on this clonotype: This may stem from a read error, because a much larger clone lies one nucleotide away. The chain carries TRBV12-3 or TRBV12-4 and TRBJ2-1; D remains ambiguous. CDR3 size: 11 residues. The CDR3 here is CASSQDREQSF. In nucleotides, the CDR3 is TGTGCCAGCAGTCAGGACCGTGAGCAGTCCTTC.

The chain has TRBV9 and TRBJ2-3; weak D call: TRBD1 (5 bases). The germline V gene has CDR1 SGDLS and CDR2 YYNGEE. This CDR3 is 14 amino acids long. Trimming cost V 4 bases and J 0 bases, with 9 bases left between them. In nucleotides, the CDR3 is TGTGCCAGCAGCAAACGACAGAGCACAGATACGCAGTATTTT. Its protein product is CASSKRQSTDTQYF.